This TCR beta chain was documented in a study of cytotoxic CD8 clonotypes in ibrutinib-treated CLL. As for the study in general: Per sample, productive templates averaged approximately 260,000 and productive rearrangements averaged around 94,000.

The table lists this clone with a few counts. Distinct nucleotide sequences in the sample also encode this CDR3. The germline V and J ends were trimmed by 1 base and 0 bases, with 8 bases remaining between them. CDR1 and CDR2 from the germline V gene are SGDLS and YYNGEE. The CDR3 spans 15 residues. Data came from immunoSEQ multiplex PCR; TCRdb stores just in-frame clones and leaves some out. The sample shows approximately 92,000 clones, approximately 77% of them seen only once. The sequence came from a human donor with chronic lymphocytic leukemia. V and J are TRBV9 and TRBJ1-3, with D possibly matching TRBD1 (5 bases). The sample was PBMCs, taken after 24 months of ibrutinib treatment. Here the CDR3 reads CASSVWGDSGNTIYF. For the CDR3, the DNA is TGTGCCAGCAGCGTATGGGGGGACTCTGGAAACACCATATATTTT.